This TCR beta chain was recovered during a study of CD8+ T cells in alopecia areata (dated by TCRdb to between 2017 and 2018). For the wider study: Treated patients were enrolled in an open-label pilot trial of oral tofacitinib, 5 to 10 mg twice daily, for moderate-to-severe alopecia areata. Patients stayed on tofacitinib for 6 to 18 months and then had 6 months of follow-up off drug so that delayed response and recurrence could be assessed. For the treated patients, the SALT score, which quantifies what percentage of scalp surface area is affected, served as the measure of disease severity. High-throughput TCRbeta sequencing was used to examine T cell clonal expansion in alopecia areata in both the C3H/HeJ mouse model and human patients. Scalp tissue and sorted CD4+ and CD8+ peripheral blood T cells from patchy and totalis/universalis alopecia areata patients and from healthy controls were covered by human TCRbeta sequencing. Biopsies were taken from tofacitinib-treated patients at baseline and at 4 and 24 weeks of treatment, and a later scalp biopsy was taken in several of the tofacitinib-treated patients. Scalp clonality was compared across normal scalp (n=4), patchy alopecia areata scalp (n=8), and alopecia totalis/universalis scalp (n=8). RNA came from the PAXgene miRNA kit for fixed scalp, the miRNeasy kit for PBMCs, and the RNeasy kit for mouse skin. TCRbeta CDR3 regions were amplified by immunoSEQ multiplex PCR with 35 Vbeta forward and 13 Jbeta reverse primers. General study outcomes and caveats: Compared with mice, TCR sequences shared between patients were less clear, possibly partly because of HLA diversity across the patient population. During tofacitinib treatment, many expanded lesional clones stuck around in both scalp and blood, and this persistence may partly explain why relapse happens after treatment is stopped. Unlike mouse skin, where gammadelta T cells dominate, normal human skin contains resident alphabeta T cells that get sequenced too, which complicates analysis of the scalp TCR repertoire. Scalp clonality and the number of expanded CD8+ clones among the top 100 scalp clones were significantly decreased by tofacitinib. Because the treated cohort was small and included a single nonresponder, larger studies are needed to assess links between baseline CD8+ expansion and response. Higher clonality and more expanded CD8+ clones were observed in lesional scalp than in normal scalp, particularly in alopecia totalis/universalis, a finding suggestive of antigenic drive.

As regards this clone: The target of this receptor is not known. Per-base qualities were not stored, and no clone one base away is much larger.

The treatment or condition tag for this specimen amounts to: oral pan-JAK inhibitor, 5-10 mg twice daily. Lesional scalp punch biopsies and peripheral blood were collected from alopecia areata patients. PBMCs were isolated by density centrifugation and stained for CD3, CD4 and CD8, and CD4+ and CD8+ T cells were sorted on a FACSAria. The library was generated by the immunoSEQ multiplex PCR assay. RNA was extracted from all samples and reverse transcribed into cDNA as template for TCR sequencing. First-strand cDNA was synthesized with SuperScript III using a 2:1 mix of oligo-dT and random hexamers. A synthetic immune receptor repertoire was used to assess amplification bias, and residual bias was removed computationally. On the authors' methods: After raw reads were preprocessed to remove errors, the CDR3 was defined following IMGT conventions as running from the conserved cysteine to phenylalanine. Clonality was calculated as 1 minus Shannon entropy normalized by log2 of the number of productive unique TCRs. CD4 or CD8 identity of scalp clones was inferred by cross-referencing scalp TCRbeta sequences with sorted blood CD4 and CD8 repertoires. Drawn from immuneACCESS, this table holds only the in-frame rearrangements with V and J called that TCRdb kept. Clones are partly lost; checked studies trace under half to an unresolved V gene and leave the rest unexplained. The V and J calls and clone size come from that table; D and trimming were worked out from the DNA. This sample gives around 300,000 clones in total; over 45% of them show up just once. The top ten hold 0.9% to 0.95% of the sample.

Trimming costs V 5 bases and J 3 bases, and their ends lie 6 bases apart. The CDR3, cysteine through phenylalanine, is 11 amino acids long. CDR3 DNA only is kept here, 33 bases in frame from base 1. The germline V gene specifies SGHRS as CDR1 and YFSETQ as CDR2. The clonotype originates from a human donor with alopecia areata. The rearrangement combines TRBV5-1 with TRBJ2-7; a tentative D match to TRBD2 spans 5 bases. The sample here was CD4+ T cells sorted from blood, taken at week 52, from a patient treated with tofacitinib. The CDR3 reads CASRAGYEQYF. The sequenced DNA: TGCGCCAGCAGGGCGGGCTACGAGCAGTACTTC. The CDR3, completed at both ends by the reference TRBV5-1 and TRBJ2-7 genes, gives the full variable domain KAGVTQTPRYLIKTRGQQVTLSCSPISGHRSVSWYQQTPGQGLQFLFEYFSETQRNKGNFPGRFSGRQFSNSRSEMNVSTLELGDSALYLCASRAGYEQYFGPGTRLTVT.